Listed below are T cell receptor beta chains from one sample, sequenced in a study of cytomegalovirus exposure and HLA in healthy donors. Libraries were prepared by immunoSEQ multiplex PCR; TCRdb keeps only in-frame clonotypes and omits some of them. The table includes roughly 220,000 clones, 82% detected once. Sequencing was carried out using PBMCs. The receptors stem from a woman between 35 and 50 years old in good health and CMV-seronegative. Both conserved end residues are part of each CDR3. A D gene is named only where the DNA matches it firmly. Rows give clone size only sometimes, using once, few, many, or a class for an expanded clone.

V gene,J gene,D gene,clone size,CDR3 DNA,CDR3 protein
TRBV7-2,TRBJ2-7,.,few,TGTGCCAGCAGCACTGACCTGGGCCCCCAAGCCCGCGAGCAGTACTTC,CASSTDLGPQAREQYF
TRBV6-5,TRBJ2-7,.,.,TGTGCCAGCAGACGCGGTTCAGTAGCGGACTACGAGCAGTACTTC,CASRRGSVADYEQYF
TRBV7-3,TRBJ2-5,.,few,TGTGCCAGCAGCTTAGGGGGGGCTCGGGAGACCCAGTACTTC,CASSLGGARETQYF
TRBV6-6,TRBJ2-3,TRBD2,.,TGTGCCAGCAGTCGACTAGCGGGAGGCACAGATACGCAGTATTTT,CASSRLAGGTDTQYF
TRBV5-6,TRBJ1-1,.,.,TGTGCCAGCAGCATTACAGGACAAATATGGAACACTGAAGCTTTCTTT,CASSITGQIWNTEAFF
TRBV10-2,TRBJ1-1,.,.,TGCGCCAGCAGTGTAAACCGGGTGAACACTGAAGCTTTCTTT,CASSVNRVNTEAFF
TRBV5-1,TRBJ1-3,.,once,TGCGCCAGCAGTCAGGCAATTGGAAACACCATATATTTT,CASSQAIGNTIYF
TRBV11-3,TRBJ2-1,.,.,TGTGCCAGCAGCTCCCCCTCCGACAATGAGCAGTTCTTC,CASSSPSDNEQFF
TRBV2,TRBJ1-1,TRBD1,.,TGTGCCAGCAGTGTCCCTAGGACAGGGTTGTTGGACACTGAAGCTTTCTTT,CASSVPRTGLLDTEAFF
TRBV6-1,TRBJ1-5,TRBD1,.,TGTGCCAGCAGTCGACAGGGGTTTTCCAATCAGCCCCAGCATTTT,CASSRQGFSNQPQHF
TRBV30,TRBJ2-5,.,.,TGTGCCTGGAGTGTATTCGGGGTTGGTCTGACCCAGTACTTC,CAWSVFGVGLTQYF
TRBV5-1,TRBJ1-3,TRBD1,few,TGCGCCAGCAGCGATTGGACAGGAAGCTCTGGAAACACCATATATTTT,CASSDWTGSSGNTIYF
TRBV7-3,TRBJ1-1,.,.,TGTGCCAGCAGCTCAGGAGGGAACACTGAAGCTTTCTTT,CASSSGGNTEAFF
TRBV5-1,TRBJ1-1,.,.,TGCGCCAGCAGCTTGAATCGGGGGGCGCGAACTGAAGCTTTCTTT,CASSLNRGARTEAFF
TRBV29-1,TRBJ2-5,TRBD2,.,TGCAGCGTTAGGACTAGCCAAGAGACCCAGTACTTC,CSVRTSQETQYF
TRBV30,TRBJ1-4,.,.,TGTGCCTGGAGTGTTGAGGATGCAACTAATGAAAAACTGTTTTTT,CAWSVEDATNEKLFF
TRBV6-1,TRBJ1-2,.,.,TGTGCCAGCAGTGAACCGGCCAGCCACTATTTCGGCTACACCTTC,CASSEPASHYFGYTF
TRBV23-1,TRBJ2-7,TRBD2,once,TGCGCCAGCAGTCATGCTAGCGGCCCCTCCTACGAGCAGTACTTC,CASSHASGPSYEQYF
TRBV28,TRBJ2-7,.,.,TGTGCCAGCAGTTTATCCATAATGACTAGTACCTACGAGCAGTACTTC,CASSLSIMTSTYEQYF
TRBV6-1,TRBJ2-7,TRBD1,.,TGTGCCAGCAGTGATTTGGACAGGGGGCGCGAGCAGTACTTC,CASSDLDRGREQYF
TRBV7-2,TRBJ2-1,.,.,TGTGCCAGCAGCTTAGACAGGTTAAACAATGAGCAGTTCTTC,CASSLDRLNNEQFF
TRBV5-1,TRBJ2-1,.,few,TGCGCCAGCAGCCTCGGACTTTACAATGAGCAGTTCTTC,CASSLGLYNEQFF
TRBV30,TRBJ2-1,.,.,TGTGCCTGGAGTGCGGAGGGCGGCGTCCATGAGCAGTTCTTC,CAWSAEGGVHEQFF
TRBV9,TRBJ2-7,.,.,TGTGCCAGCAGCACCTCAGTGGCGGGAATGACTAGGGAGCAGTACTTC,CASSTSVAGMTREQYF
TRBV2,TRBJ1-1,.,.,TGTGCCAGCGGGGGGGATTTCAGTGGGGCTTTCTTT,CASGGDFSGAFF
TRBV18,TRBJ1-1,TRBD1,.,TGTGCCAGCTCACCATCGAGAGACAGGGGGAACACTGAAGCTTTCTTT,CASSPSRDRGNTEAFF
TRBV7-6,TRBJ2-7,TRBD1,.,TGTGCCAGCAGCTCAGGTCGGGACAGGTCCCACGAGCAGTACTTC,CASSSGRDRSHEQYF
TRBV5-1,TRBJ2-5,TRBD1,.,TGCGCCAGCAGCCGAGGGGACAGGAGCTGGGAGACCCAGTACTTC,CASSRGDRSWETQYF
TRBV7-2,TRBJ2-1,.,once,TGTGCCAGCGGTGCGGGGATCAATGAGCAGTTCTTC,CASGAGINEQFF
TRBV30,TRBJ2-1,.,.,TGTGCCTGGGGGAGCGCCTCTCTCTACAATGAGCAGTTCTTC,CAWGSASLYNEQFF
TRBV28,TRBJ2-7,TRBD2,.,TGTGCCAGCAGTCCTACTAGCGCTCATTACGAGCAGTACTTC,CASSPTSAHYEQYF
TRBV10-1,TRBJ2-2,TRBD2,once,TGCGCCAGCAGTGGAGGACTAGGGACCGGGGAGCTGTTTTTT,CASSGGLGTGELFF
TRBV27,TRBJ2-7,TRBD2,.,TGTGCCAGTGCCTCTGGACTAGCGTTATTCCACGAGCAGTACTTC,CASASGLALFHEQYF
TRBV5-4,TRBJ2-1,TRBD2,.,TGTGCCAGCAGCTTGGGTAGCGGGGTTAGCCCCTACAATGAGCAGTTCTTC,CASSLGSGVSPYNEQFF
TRBV27,TRBJ2-7,TRBD2,.,TGTGCCAGCAGTCCTCCGGGACTAGCGTTCACAAAAAGCTCCTACGAGCAGTACTTC,CASSPPGLAFTKSSYEQYF
TRBV2,TRBJ1-5,TRBD1,.,TGTGCCAGCAGTGAACGACAGGGGACAGATCAGCCCCAGCATTTT,CASSERQGTDQPQHF
TRBV6-5,TRBJ2-3,.,.,TGTGCCAGCAGGCTATTGGATACGCAGTATTTT,CASRLLDTQYF
TRBV6-6,TRBJ2-1,.,.,TGTGCCAGCAGTTACATTATTGGGGGGAATGAGCAGTTCTTC,CASSYIIGGNEQFF
TRBV28,TRBJ1-3,TRBD1,.,TGTGCCAGCAGTGCCGGGACAGCTGGAAACACCATATATTTT,CASSAGTAGNTIYF
TRBV7-2,TRBJ2-1,TRBD2,.,TGTGCCAGCAGCTATCTAGCGGGAGAATTCAGTGAGCAGTTCTTC,CASSYLAGEFSEQFF
TRBV27,TRBJ2-2,.,.,TGTGCCAGCAGTTTACAGGGCAACACCGGGGAGCTGTTTTTT,CASSLQGNTGELFF
TRBV19,TRBJ2-2,.,.,TGTGCCGGATCTAAGAGGGGGACCGGGGAGCTGTTTTTT,CAGSKRGTGELFF
TRBV30,TRBJ2-1,TRBD2,once,TGTGCCTGGAGTGTAAGGGAGGGCTTCTACAATGAGCAGTTCTTC,CAWSVREGFYNEQFF
TRBV29-1,TRBJ2-2,.,.,TGCAGCGTTGGGGTCAGGTCCGACACCGGGGAGCTGTTTTTT,CSVGVRSDTGELFF
TRBV6-5,TRBJ2-7,TRBD1,.,TGTGCCAGCAGTGTGACAGGGTTTAAGTCCTACGAGCAGTACTTC,CASSVTGFKSYEQYF
TRBV6-5,TRBJ2-2,TRBD2,.,TGTGCCAGCAGTCATTCTAGCGGGAGGACCGGGGAGCTGTTTTTT,CASSHSSGRTGELFF
TRBV5-1,TRBJ2-7,.,.,TGCGCCAGCAGCTTCCTAGTGGGCGAGCAGTACTTC,CASSFLVGEQYF
TRBV5-6,TRBJ2-7,.,.,TGTGCCAGCAGTCCCTGGCCAGGGGACTACGAGCAGTACTTC,CASSPWPGDYEQYF
TRBV27,TRBJ1-4,TRBD1,.,TGTGCCAGCACCGGGACAGGGCATACTAATGAAAAACTGTTTTTT,CASTGTGHTNEKLFF
TRBV15,TRBJ1-4,.,.,TGTGCCACCAGCTTTACAGGGAGGGGACGCACTAATGAAAAACTGTTTTTT,CATSFTGRGRTNEKLFF
TRBV27,TRBJ1-6,TRBD1,.,TGTGCCAGCAGTACCCCGGGACAGGGGATGCATTCACCCCTCCACTTT,CASSTPGQGMHSPLHF
TRBV28,TRBJ1-2,.,.,TGTGCCAGCAGTTTGGGTGGGGGGATGTATGGCTACACCTTC,CASSLGGGMYGYTF
TRBV18,TRBJ1-2,TRBD1,.,TGTGCCAGCTCATCGGGACAGGGAAATGGCTACACCTTC,CASSSGQGNGYTF
TRBV29-1,TRBJ1-1,TRBD1,.,TGCAGCGGAAGACAGGGATACACTGAAGCTTTCTTT,CSGRQGYTEAFF
TRBV5-1,TRBJ2-1,TRBD2,.,TGCGCCAGCAGCAGTAGCGGGACCTCCTACAATGAGCAGTTCTTC,CASSSSGTSYNEQFF
TRBV6-4,TRBJ1-5,.,few,TGTGCCAGCAGTGCAGGTATCAATCAGCCCCAGCATTTT,CASSAGINQPQHF
TRBV29-1,TRBJ2-1,.,.,TGCAGCGTTGAAGGTGGAGGCAATGAGCAGTTCTTC,CSVEGGGNEQFF
TRBV7-9,TRBJ1-1,TRBD1,.,TGTGCCAGCAGCTACGTCGTCGGACAGGGGGCTTCGGACACTGAAGCTTTCTTT,CASSYVVGQGASDTEAFF
TRBV30,TRBJ2-3,TRBD2,once,TGTGCCTGGTTAGCCGCCGGGGGGGATACGCAGTATTTT,CAWLAAGGDTQYF